A single sample is the source of the 5 T cell receptor beta chains below, sequenced in a study of cytomegalovirus exposure and HLA in healthy donors (dated by TCRdb to about 2017). The library was made by the immunoSEQ multiplex PCR assay. The multiplex PCR relied on a mix of 60 forward primers for TCR Vbeta segments and 13 reverse primers for TCR Jbeta segments. In its TCRdb copy, this immuneACCESS table keeps in-frame sequences only and misses some clones. Where compared with another copy, unresolved V genes explain less than half of these, and the others have no known cause. The sample table holds about 160,000 clones. Together, the top ten hold approximately 2% of the sample. Sequences were obtained from PBMCs. Receptors were obtained from a man aged 25 to 40 in good health and CMV-seronegative.

The chain recombines TRBV7-6 with TRBJ1-1; D perhaps matches TRBD1 (5 bases). This CDR3 contains 14 residues. V was pared by 2 bases and J by 2 bases, with 9 bases between. Germline V gene sequence: CDR1 SGHVS, CDR2 FNYEAQ. The CDR3 nucleotides read TGTGCCAGCAGCTTATACAGGTCAAACACTGAAGCTTTCTTT. It codes for CASSLYRSNTEAFF. The full variable domain, completed using reference TRBV7-6 and TRBJ1-1, is GAGVSQSPRYKVTKRGQDVALRCDPISGHVSLYWYRQALGQGPEFLTYFNYEAQQDKSGLPNDRFSAERPEGSISTLTIQRTEQRDSAMYRCASSLYRSNTEAFFGQGTRLTVV.

This sequence joins TRBV2 and TRBJ2-7; the match to TRBD2 covers 13 bases. The CDR3 is 15 amino acids. Germline assignment: CDR1 SNHLY and CDR2 FYNNEI. Trimming at V came to 3 bases and at J to 7 bases, leaving 6 bases not matched to a gene. The CDR3 sequence: CASSDWTSGSFEQYF. Written as DNA, the CDR3 is TGTGCCAGCAGTGATTGGACTAGCGGGAGTTTTGAGCAGTACTTC.

V gene TRBV6-5 combines with J gene TRBJ1-3, with a possible D match to TRBD1 (5 bases). V shed 7 bases and J shed 1 base, with 8 bases lying between them. CDR1 MNHEY and CDR2 SVGAGI come from the germline V gene. This CDR3 is 13 amino acids long. The CDR3 coding sequence is TGTGCCAGCATTGGACATTCTGGAAACACCATATATTTT. Protein product: CASIGHSGNTIYF.

The chain joins TRBV5-1 to TRBJ2-1; 8 nucleotides agree with TRBD2. Germline CDR1 and CDR2: SGHRS and YFSETQ. This CDR3 comprises 16 residues. J gave up 8 bases and V 1 base, and 11 bases lay outside the gene matches. CDR3 sequence reads: CASSLMGSGSDHEQFF. The DNA for the CDR3 is TGCGCCAGCAGCTTGATGGGGAGCGGGAGTGATCATGAGCAGTTCTTC.

The gene calls are TRBV27 and TRBJ2-7, with 8 nucleotides matching TRBD1. V shed 4 bases and J 0 bases; nucleotides not matched to a gene: 8. Per the germline V gene, CDR1 is MNHEY and CDR2 is SMNVEV (reference sequence). CDR3 length equals 16 residues. CDR3 residues: CASSSRTGYPSYEQYF. The DNA of the CDR3 is TGTGCCAGCAGTTCCCGGACAGGGTACCCCTCCTACGAGCAGTACTTC.